Sequencing of this T cell receptor beta chain was carried out in a study of CD8+ T cells in alopecia areata. About the study: Oral tofacitinib, 5 to 10 mg twice daily, was given in an open-label trial.

Worth noting for this clone: Its antigen is unknown.

This CDR3 comprises 13 residues. Trimming removed 6 bases at V and 1 base at J, with 7 bases between. Germline V gives CDR1 SQVTM, CDR2 ANQGSEA. It was cDNA, reverse transcribed from extracted RNA, that served as the sequencing template. The table came from immunoSEQ multiplex PCR; TCRdb's copy has only in-frame clones and leaves some out. The data show about 120,000 clones, under 40% seen once. Study-level results: It was lesional scalp, especially alopecia totalis/universalis, that showed higher clonality than normal scalp. Resident alphabeta T cells of normal skin are also sequenced in scalp samples.

V and J are TRBV29-1 and TRBJ2-6; D ambiguous. The TCR sequence derives from a human donor with alopecia areata. Specimen: CD4+ T cells sorted from blood. The CDR3 DNA sequence: TGCAGCGTCGTACTGTCTGGGGCCAACGTCCTGACTTTC. It translates to CSVVLSGANVLTF.